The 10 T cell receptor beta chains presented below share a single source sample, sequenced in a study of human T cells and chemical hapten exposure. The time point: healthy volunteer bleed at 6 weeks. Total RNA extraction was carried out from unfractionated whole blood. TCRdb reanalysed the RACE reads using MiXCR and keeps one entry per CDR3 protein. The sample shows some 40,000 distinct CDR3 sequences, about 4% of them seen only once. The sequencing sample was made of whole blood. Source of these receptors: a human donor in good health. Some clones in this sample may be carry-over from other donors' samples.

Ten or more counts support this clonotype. Here the CDR3 reads CSASPGAGGPQETQYF. The CDR3 DNA is TGCAGTGCTTCCCCTGGGGCGGGAGGGCCGCAAGAGACCCAGTACTTC. The V gene is TRBV20-1, the J gene TRBJ2-5, with 9 positions matching TRBD2. With V trimmed by 5 bases and J by 2 bases, 12 bases remained unmatched. This CDR3 contains 16 residues. Germline-derived CDR1 and CDR2 are DFQATT and SNEGSKA (reference sequence).

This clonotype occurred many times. CDR3 coding DNA: TGTGCCAGCAGCAGAACAGCGAGAATGAACACTGAAGCTTTCTTT. It translates to CASSRTARMNTEAFF. The chain has TRBV5-6 and TRBJ1-1; D is unclear. The CDR3 consists of 15 residues. Germline V CDR1 and CDR2: SGHDT, YYEEEE. Trimming took off 4 bases at V and 0 bases at J, with 13 bases between the two ends.

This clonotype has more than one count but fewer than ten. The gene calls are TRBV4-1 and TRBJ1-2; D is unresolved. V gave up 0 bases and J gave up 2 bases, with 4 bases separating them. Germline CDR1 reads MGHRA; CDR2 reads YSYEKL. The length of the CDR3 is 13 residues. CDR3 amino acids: CASSQEMNYGYTF. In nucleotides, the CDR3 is TGCGCCAGCAGCCAAGAGATGAACTATGGCTACACCTTC.

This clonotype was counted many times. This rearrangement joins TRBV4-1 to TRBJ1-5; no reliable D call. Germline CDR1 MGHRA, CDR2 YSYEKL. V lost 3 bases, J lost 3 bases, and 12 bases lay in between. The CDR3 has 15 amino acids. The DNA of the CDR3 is TGCGCCAGCAGCCAGCGAAAAGGATCCAATCAGCCCCAGCATTTT. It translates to CASSQRKGSNQPQHF.

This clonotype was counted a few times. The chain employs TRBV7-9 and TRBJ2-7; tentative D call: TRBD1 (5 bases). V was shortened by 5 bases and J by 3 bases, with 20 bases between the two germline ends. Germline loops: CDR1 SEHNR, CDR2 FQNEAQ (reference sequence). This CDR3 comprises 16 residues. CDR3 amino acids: CASSSYRLGDFYEQYF. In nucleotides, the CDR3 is TGTGCCAGCAGCAGCTACAGGCTAGGGGATTTCTACGAGCAGTACTTC.

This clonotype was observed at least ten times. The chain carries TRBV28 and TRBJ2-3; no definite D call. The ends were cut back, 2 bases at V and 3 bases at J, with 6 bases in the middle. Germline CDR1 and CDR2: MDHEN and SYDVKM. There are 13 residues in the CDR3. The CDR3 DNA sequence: TGTGCCAGCAGTTTAGAGGAGACAGATACGCAGTATTTT. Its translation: CASSLEETDTQYF.

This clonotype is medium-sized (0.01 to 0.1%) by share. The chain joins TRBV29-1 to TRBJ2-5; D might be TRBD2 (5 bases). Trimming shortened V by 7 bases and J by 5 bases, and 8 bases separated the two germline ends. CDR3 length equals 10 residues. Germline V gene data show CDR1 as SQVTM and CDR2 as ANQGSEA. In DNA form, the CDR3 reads TGCAGCGCCGGGGATGAGACCCAGTACTTC. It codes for CSAGDETQYF.

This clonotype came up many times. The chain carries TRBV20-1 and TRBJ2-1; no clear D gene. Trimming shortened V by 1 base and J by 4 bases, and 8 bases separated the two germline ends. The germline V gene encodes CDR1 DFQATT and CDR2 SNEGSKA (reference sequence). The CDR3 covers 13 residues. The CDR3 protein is CSARADTYNEQFF. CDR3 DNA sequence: TGCAGTGCTAGAGCTGACACTTACAATGAGCAGTTCTTC.

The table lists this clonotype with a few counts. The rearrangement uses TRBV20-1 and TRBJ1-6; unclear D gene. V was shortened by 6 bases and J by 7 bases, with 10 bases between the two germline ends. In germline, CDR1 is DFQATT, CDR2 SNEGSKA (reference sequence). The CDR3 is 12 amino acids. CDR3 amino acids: CSARWTNSPLHF. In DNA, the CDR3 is TGCAGTGCCAGATGGACCAATTCACCCCTCCACTTT.

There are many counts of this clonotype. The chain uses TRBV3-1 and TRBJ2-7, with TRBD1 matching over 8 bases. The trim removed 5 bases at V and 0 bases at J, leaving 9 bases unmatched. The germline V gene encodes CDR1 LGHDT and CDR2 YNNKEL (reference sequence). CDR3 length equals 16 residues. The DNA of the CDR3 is TGTGCCAGCAGCTCGCGACGGACAGGGCTCTCCTACGAGCAGTACTTC. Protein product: CASSSRRTGLSYEQYF.